The entry below describes one T cell receptor beta chain. Its antigen remains unknown. The junction departs from the called germline gene at one end, perhaps through a read error. The PCR ran on 60 Vbeta and 13 Jbeta primers. Study processing details: The count from a later analysis was 79 million or so unique TCR beta chains, about 9.9 million of them shared. Assay used: immunoSEQ multiplex PCR; TCRdb lists only in-frame clones, some missing. Clone size and V and J calls were adopted from that table, with D and trimming inferred from the DNA. The data contain fewer than 150,000 clones, 80% of them singletons. This sample was taken from a study of cytomegalovirus exposure and HLA in healthy donors. Whole-study results and caveats: Despite most TCR sequences being rare, some public TCRs occurred in many donors.

The CDR3 loop spans 11 amino acids. Germline V gene data show CDR1 as MNHNS and CDR2 as SASEGT. The material sequenced was PBMCs. The chain has TRBV6-1 and TRBJ1-1; D may be TRBD1 (5 bases). This clonotype was sampled from a female donor in good health and CMV-seropositive. The CDR3 loop reads CASSEAGGYLF. CDR3 DNA: TGTGCCAGCAGTGAAGCGGGGGGATACCTCTTT.